Below, 21 T cell receptor beta chains from the same sample are listed, as sequenced in a study of blood T cell repertoires in COVID-19. Measured with immunoSEQ multiplex PCR; TCRdb has only the in-frame clones, and not every one. The sample includes tens of thousands of clones, 70% to 90% of them seen just once. The sequencing input was peripheral blood. The receptor source for this set is a human donor in a cohort sampled during active COVID-19.

The V gene is TRBV5-1, the J gene TRBJ2-1, with 11 positions matching TRBD2. Germline trimming cut 0 bases from V and 6 bases from J; bases unmatched to any gene: 8. This CDR3 has 17 residues. Germline CDR1 is SGHRS and CDR2 is YFSETQ. The CDR3 sequence: CASSLEVAGGSGNEQFF. DNA for the CDR3: TGCGCCAGCAGCTTGGAGGTAGCGGGAGGGTCGGGCAATGAGCAGTTCTTC.

The chain has TRBV11-2 and TRBJ2-3, with 8 bases identical to TRBD1. CDR1 SGHAT and CDR2 FQNNGV come from the germline V gene. V lost 3 bases, J lost 1 base, and 9 bases stayed unmatched. This CDR3 contains 17 residues. The CDR3 reads CASSLERGTGRTDTQYF. DNA for the CDR3: TGTGCCAGCAGCTTGGAACGTGGGACAGGCCGCACAGATACGCAGTATTTT.

As for this clone: Its ends do not fully match the called genes, so a read error is possible. This sequence joins TRBV7-7 and TRBJ2-7; D is possibly TRBD2 (6 bases). Germline-derived CDR1 and CDR2 are SSHAT and FNYEAQ (reference sequence). The CDR3 totals 14 residues. The CDR3 nucleotides read TGTGCTAGCAGCTCGCCAACGGGGGAGAAAGAGCAGTACTTC. This codes for CASSSPTGEKEQYF.

The CDR3 loop reads CASSLVLGELSINEQFF. CDR3 bases: TGTGCCAGCAGCTTAGTCCTAGGCGAACTTTCAATCAATGAGCAGTTCTTC. This chain uses TRBV7-8 with TRBJ2-1, with unresolved D. Germline CDR1 and CDR2: SGHVS and FQNEAQ. The V gene lost 1 base and the J gene lost 6 bases, with 19 bases spanning the gap. The CDR3 length is 17 residues.

With respect to this clone: This CDR3 is also generated by other DNA sequences in the sample. The V gene is TRBV2, the J gene TRBJ1-5; TRBD1 aligns across 7 bases. Per the germline V gene, CDR1 is SNHLY and CDR2 is FYNNEI. The CDR3 has 14 amino acids. The V segment lost 6 bases and the J segment 2 bases; nucleotides outside the gene matches: 4. CDR3 nucleotide sequence: TGTGCCAGCAGCCGAGACAGGGGCAATCAGCCCCAGCATTTT. Protein: CASSRDRGNQPQHF.

Note on this clone: The junction does not match germline at one end; this may be a read error. The rearrangement joins TRBV2 to TRBJ2-1; D is unresolved. Germline CDR1 reads SNHLY; CDR2 reads FYNNEI. The CDR3 covers 14 residues. The chain's CDR3 is CASLESYSNNEQFF. The CDR3 DNA reads TGTGCCAGCCTCGAGTCTTACTCCAACAATGAGCAGTTCTTC.

The chain employs TRBV21-1 and TRBJ2-2; the table calls TRBD2, which could not be checked here. TRBV21-1 is reported as a pseudogene. The CDR3 sequence is 17 residues long. This CDR3 reads CASSKESIDLNTGELFF. DNA for the CDR3: TGTGCCAGCAGCAAAGAAAGCATCGACTTAAACACCGGGGAGCTGTTTTTT.

V and J are TRBV29-1 and TRBJ2-7; TRBD1 might be the D (5 bases). Trimming removed 5 bases at V and 5 bases at J, with 13 bases between. Looked up from germline, CDR1 is SQVTM and CDR2 is ANQGSEA. The CDR3 has 12 amino acids. The CDR3 spells CSVNRNRNEQYF. CDR3 DNA: TGCAGCGTTAATCGCAACAGGAACGAGCAGTACTTC.

The chain couples TRBV5-4 to TRBJ2-7; weak D call: TRBD2 (5 bases). The germline gives CDR1 SGHNT, CDR2 YYREEE (reference sequence). V was shortened by 6 bases and J by 0 bases, with 13 bases between the two germline ends. The CDR3 consists of 14 residues. CDR3 DNA sequence: TGTGCCAGCAAATCGTATGGGAGCTCCTACGAGCAGTACTTC. The encoded protein is CASKSYGSSYEQYF.

V usage is TRBV25-1 and J usage is TRBJ1-2; 9 bases agree with TRBD1. The CDR3 loop spans 12 amino acids. In germline, CDR1 is MGHDK, CDR2 SYGVNS. With 8 bases clipped from V and 11 bases from J, the junction kept 9 bases outside the gene matches. The chain's CDR3 is CASAAGTGLYTF. CDR3 coding DNA: TGTGCCAGCGCAGCCGGGACAGGGTTATACACCTTC.

The V gene is TRBV5-1, the J gene TRBJ2-7; 10 bases fit TRBD2. With V trimmed by 2 bases and J by 4 bases, 3 bases remained unmatched. Germline-derived CDR1 and CDR2 are SGHRS and YFSETQ. The CDR3 length is 14 residues. In nucleotides, the CDR3 is TGCGCCAGCAGCTTAGAGCGGGAGGGGTACGAGCAGTACTTC. Its translation: CASSLEREGYEQYF.

The V gene is TRBV4-1, the J gene TRBJ2-1; tentative D call: TRBD1 (6 bases). The V end lost 4 bases, the J end lost 4 bases, and 17 bases lay between the germline ends. This CDR3 region has 16 residues. Germline V gives CDR1 MGHRA, CDR2 YSYEKL. CDR3 nucleotide sequence: TGCGCCAGCAGCCCGAGGGACACCGCCACATACAATGAGCAGTTCTTC. Translated: CASSPRDTATYNEQFF.

The V gene is TRBV9, the J gene TRBJ2-5; TRBD2 matches at 16 bases. The CDR3 has 19 residues. With 0 bases clipped from V and 5 bases from J, the junction kept 10 bases outside the gene matches. The V gene's germline CDR1 is SGDLS and CDR2 YYNGEE. CDR3 sequence (DNA): TGTGCCAGCAGCGTAGACGCCTCGGGGACTAGCGGGGGGGTGGAGACCCAGTACTTC. Translating gives CASSVDASGTSGGVETQYF.

The V and J genes are TRBV19 and TRBJ2-1; 9 bases match TRBD1. The CDR3 spans 16 residues. V dropped 7 bases and J dropped 3; count of bases not matched to a gene: 10. Looked up from germline, CDR1 is LNHDA and CDR2 is SQIVND (reference sequence). CDR3 region: CASTAGGTGIYNEQFF. The CDR3 DNA reads as TGTGCCAGTACCGCAGGCGGGACAGGGATCTACAATGAGCAGTTCTTC. The full variable domain, in which reference TRBV19 and TRBJ2-1 provide the parts outside the CDR3, is DGGITQSPKYLFRKEGQNVTLSCEQNLNHDAMYWYRQDPGQGLRLIYYSQIVNDFQKGDIAEGYSVSREKKESFPLTVTSAQKNPTAFYLCASTAGGTGIYNEQFFGPGTRLTVL.

This clone was seen just once. Here the CDR3 DNA reads TGTGCCAGCAGTTCCCCCGCTAGCGGGAGTATCACAGATACGCAGTATTTT. Translated, it gives CASSSPASGSITDTQYF. J is TRBJ2-3 and V is TRBV2; 10 nucleotides agree with TRBD2. The junction had 10 bases not matched to a gene; V was cut back by 5 bases and J by 2 bases. The germline V gene encodes CDR1 SNHLY and CDR2 FYNNEI. This CDR3 region has 17 residues.

The rearrangement links TRBV7-9 to TRBJ1-4; D not resolved. Germline V gene lookup returns CDR1 SEHNR and CDR2 FQNEAQ (reference sequence). This CDR3 has 16 residues. Trimming shortened V by 5 bases and J by 2 bases, and 15 bases separated the two germline ends. CDR3 residues: CASSQTRGSTNEKLFF. The CDR3 DNA reads as TGTGCCAGCAGCCAAACTCGGGGTAGCACTAATGAAAAACTGTTTTTT.

The rearrangement joins TRBV30 to TRBJ1-4, with D perhaps TRBD1 (5 bases). V shed 5 bases and J shed 7 bases, with 17 bases lying between them. Per germline, CDR1 GTSNPN and CDR2 SVGIG (reference sequence). This CDR3 has 14 amino acids. DNA for the CDR3: TGTGCCTGGGGGACGATGATCGGCGGTGAAAAACTGTTTTTT. Translating gives CAWGTMIGGEKLFF.

This clone occurred once. CDR3 nucleotides: TGTGCCAGCAGCTTGAGTAACAGGGGGACGTCTGAAGCTTTCTTT. Its translation is CASSLSNRGTSEAFF. This chain connects TRBV11-2 to TRBJ1-1, with 8 bases fitting TRBD1. The length of the CDR3 is 15 residues. Germline CDR1 is SGHAT and CDR2 is FQNNGV. Trimming removed 3 bases from V and 6 bases from J; junction bases left unmatched: 9.

The chain uses TRBV2 and TRBJ1-6, with 10 positions matching TRBD1. The V gene end was trimmed by 6 bases and the J gene end by 9 bases; junction bases not matched to a gene: 8. CDR1 is SNHLY, CDR2 FYNNEI, per germline. The CDR3 spans 15 residues. The DNA of the CDR3 is TGTGCCAGCAGGAAACGGGACAGGGGAGCTTCACCCCTCCACTTT. It is translated as CASRKRDRGASPLHF.

The table lists this clone with a few counts. V usage is TRBV27 and J usage is TRBJ1-1; D uncertain. Germline-derived CDR1 and CDR2 are MNHEY and SMNVEV (reference sequence). V lost 3 bases and J 3 bases, leaving 17 bases between the germline ends. This CDR3 has 16 residues. The CDR3 DNA reads TGTGCCAGCAGTTTTGTGGCCGGGGATCGGGACACTGAAGCTTTCTTT. It translates to CASSFVAGDRDTEAFF.

The V and J genes are TRBV15 and TRBJ2-3; 9 bases map to TRBD2. V lost 0 bases to trimming and J lost 1 base; unmatched junction nucleotides: 2. The length of the CDR3 is 16 residues. Germline-derived CDR1 and CDR2 are LNHNV and YYDKDF (reference sequence). This chain's CDR3 is CATSRDPSGGTDTQYF. CDR3 DNA: TGTGCCACCAGCAGAGATCCTAGCGGGGGCACAGATACGCAGTATTTT. The complete variable domain, with remaining parts taken from reference TRBV15 and TRBJ2-3, reads DAMVIQNPRYQVTQFGKPVTLSCSQTLNHNVMYWYQQKSSQAPKLLFHYYDKDFNNEADTPDNFQSRRPNTSFCFLDIRSPGLGDTAMYLCATSRDPSGGTDTQYFGPGTRLTVL.